This T cell receptor beta chain was identified in a study of CD8+ T cells in alopecia areata listed by TCRdb under 2018. General notes on the study: The treated patients, all with moderate-to-severe alopecia areata, were enrolled in an open-label pilot trial of oral tofacitinib given at 5 to 10 mg twice daily. The RNA source kit depended on sample type: the PAXgene miRNA kit for fixed scalp, the miRNeasy kit for PBMCs, and the RNeasy kit for mouse skin. Biopsies were taken from tofacitinib-treated patients at baseline and again at 4 and 24 weeks into treatment, and several of those patients also had a later scalp biopsy. Human TCRbeta sequencing covered scalp tissue and sorted CD4+ and CD8+ peripheral blood T cells from patchy and totalis/universalis alopecia areata patients and healthy controls. TCRbeta CDR3 regions were amplified by immunoSEQ multiplex PCR with 35 Vbeta forward and 13 Jbeta reverse primers. Tofacitinib was administered for 6 to 18 months, and 6 months of follow-up off drug were then conducted to assess delayed response and recurrence. To study T cell clonal expansion in alopecia areata, the researchers applied high-throughput TCRbeta sequencing to both the C3H/HeJ mouse model and human patients. Scalp clonality was compared among normal scalp (n=4), patchy alopecia areata scalp (n=8), and alopecia totalis/universalis scalp (n=8).

The research as a whole found: Scalp TCR repertoire analysis is complicated because resident alphabeta T cells in normal human skin are also sequenced, whereas mouse skin is dominated by gammadelta T cells. Shared TCR sequences between patients were less evident than in mice, which may be partly attributable to HLA diversity in the patient population. Lesional scalp, especially in alopecia totalis/universalis, showed higher clonality and more expanded CD8+ clones than normal scalp, suggesting antigenic drive.

CDR1 SGHNT and CDR2 YYREEE were looked up in the germline V gene (reference sequence). A distance of 15 bases separates the germline ends of V and J, which lose 4 bases and 2 bases respectively. Counted from cysteine to phenylalanine, this CDR3 has 15 amino acids. Just the 45-base CDR3 DNA is kept, in frame starting at base 1. This clone was recorded once. The antigen this receptor binds is unknown. Base qualities are not recorded, but no much larger clone differs from it by a single base. The receptor library was made with the immunoSEQ multiplex PCR assay. For TCR sequencing, RNA was extracted from every sample and reverse transcribed into cDNA to serve as template. SuperScript III was used for first-strand cDNA synthesis, primed with a 2:1 mix of oligo-dT and random hexamers. A synthetic immune receptor repertoire was used to measure amplification bias, and any remaining bias was corrected computationally. The authors processed their data as follows. After raw reads were preprocessed to remove errors, the CDR3 was defined following IMGT conventions as running from the conserved cysteine to phenylalanine. Clonality was computed as 1 minus the Shannon entropy, with the entropy normalized by log2 of the number of productive unique TCRs. Whether scalp clones were CD4 or CD8 was inferred by matching scalp TCRbeta sequences against CD4 and CD8 repertoires sorted from blood. TCRdb took over this immuneACCESS table, retaining in-frame rearrangements with V and J assigned. Such tables are incomplete; in checked studies, under half of the missing clones stem from an unresolved V gene, and the remainder is unexplained. The V and J calls and clone size were taken over from that table, and D and trimming were inferred from the DNA. Recorded for this sample are some 120,000 clones; over 50% of them occurred a single time. The ten most abundant clones make up 4.5% to 5.5% of the sample.

The sample's time point, from its label and the paper: baseline before oral tofacitinib. Lesional scalp punch biopsies and peripheral blood were collected from alopecia areata patients. PBMCs were isolated by density centrifugation and stained for CD3, CD4 and CD8, and CD4+ and CD8+ T cells were sorted on a FACSAria. The chain joins TRBV5-4 to TRBJ1-2; the D gene identity is not certain. The sequence derives from a human donor with alopecia areata. This sample comprised CD4+ T cells sorted from blood, obtained at week 0. The bases are TGTGCCAGCAGCCGACCTTCGATTACGAACTATGGCTACACCTTC. It is translated as CASSRPSITNYGYTF. Beyond the CDR3, the reference TRBV5-4 and TRBJ1-2 genes provide the residues; the full variable domain reads: ETGVTQSPTHLIKTRGQQVTLRCSSQSGHNTVSWYQQALGQGPQFIFQYYREEENGRGNFPPRFSGLQFPNYSSELNVNALELDDSALYLCASSRPSITNYGYTFGSGTRLTVV.